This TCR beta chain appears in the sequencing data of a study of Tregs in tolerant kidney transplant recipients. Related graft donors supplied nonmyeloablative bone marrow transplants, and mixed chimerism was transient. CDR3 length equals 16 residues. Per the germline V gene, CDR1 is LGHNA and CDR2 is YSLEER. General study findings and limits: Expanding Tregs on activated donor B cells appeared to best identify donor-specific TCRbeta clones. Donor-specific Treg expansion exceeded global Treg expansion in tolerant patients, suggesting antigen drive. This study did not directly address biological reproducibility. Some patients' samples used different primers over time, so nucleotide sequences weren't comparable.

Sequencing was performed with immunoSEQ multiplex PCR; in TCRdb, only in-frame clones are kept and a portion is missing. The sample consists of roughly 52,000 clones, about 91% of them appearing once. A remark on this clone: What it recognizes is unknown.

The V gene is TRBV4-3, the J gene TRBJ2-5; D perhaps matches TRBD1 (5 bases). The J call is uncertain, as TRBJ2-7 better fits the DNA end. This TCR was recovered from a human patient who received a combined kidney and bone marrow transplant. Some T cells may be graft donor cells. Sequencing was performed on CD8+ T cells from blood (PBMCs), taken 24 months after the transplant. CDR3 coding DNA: TGCGCCAGCAGCCAGAAAGCCCCGGACAAGTCCTACGAGCAGTACTTC. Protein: CASSQKAPDKSYEQYF.